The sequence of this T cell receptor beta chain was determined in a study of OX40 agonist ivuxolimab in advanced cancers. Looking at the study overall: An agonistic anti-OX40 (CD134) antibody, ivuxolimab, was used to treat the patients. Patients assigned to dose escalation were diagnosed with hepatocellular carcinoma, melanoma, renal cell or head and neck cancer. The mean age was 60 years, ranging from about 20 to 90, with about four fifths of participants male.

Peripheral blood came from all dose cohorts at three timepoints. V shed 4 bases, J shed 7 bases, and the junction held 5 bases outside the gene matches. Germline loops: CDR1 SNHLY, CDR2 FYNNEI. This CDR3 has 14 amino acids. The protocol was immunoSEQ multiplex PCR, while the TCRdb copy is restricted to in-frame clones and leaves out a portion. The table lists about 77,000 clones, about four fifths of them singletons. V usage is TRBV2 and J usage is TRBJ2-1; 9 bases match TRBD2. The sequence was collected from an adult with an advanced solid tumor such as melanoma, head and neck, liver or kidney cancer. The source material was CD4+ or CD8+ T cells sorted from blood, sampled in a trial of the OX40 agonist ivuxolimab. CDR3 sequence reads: CASSVVAGANEQFF. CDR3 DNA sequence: TGTGCCAGCAGTGTGGTAGCGGGGGCTAATGAGCAGTTCTTC.